At least ten counts were recorded for the clone carrying this T cell receptor (beta chain). This sample stems from a study of neurological immune-mediated disorders. Synthesis of cDNA was accomplished via 5'RACE employing 10-nucleotide random UMIs. Each CDR3 protein is one row after TCRdb ran MiXCR on the 5' RACE reads. Here the sample spans tens of thousands of distinct CDR3 sequences, roughly 3.2% being singletons. Germline V lookup: CDR1 MNHNS, CDR2 SASEGT. The V end was cut by 4 bases, the J end by 3 bases, with 13 bases between. CDR3 size: 15 residues. This chain connects TRBV6-1 to TRBJ1-5, with D unresolved. Sequenced: PBMCs. This TCR was recovered from a woman aged 45-59 years with multiple sclerosis. CDR3 region: CASSAGGSINQPQHF. The CDR3 DNA reads TGTGCCAGCAGTGCCGGTGGGAGCATCAATCAGCCCCAGCATTTT.